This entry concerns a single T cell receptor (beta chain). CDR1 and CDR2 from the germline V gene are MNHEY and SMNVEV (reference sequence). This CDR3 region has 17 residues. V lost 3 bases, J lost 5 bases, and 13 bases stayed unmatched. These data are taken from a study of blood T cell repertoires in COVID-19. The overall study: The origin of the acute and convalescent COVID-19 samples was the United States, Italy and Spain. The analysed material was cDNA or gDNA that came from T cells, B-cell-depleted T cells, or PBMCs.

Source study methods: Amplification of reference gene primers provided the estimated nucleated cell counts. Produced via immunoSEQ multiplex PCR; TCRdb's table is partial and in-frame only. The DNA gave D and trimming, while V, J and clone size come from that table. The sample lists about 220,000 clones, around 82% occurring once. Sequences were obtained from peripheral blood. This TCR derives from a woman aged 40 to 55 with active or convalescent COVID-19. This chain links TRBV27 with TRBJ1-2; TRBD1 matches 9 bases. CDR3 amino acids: CASSFLRFTGGKYGYTF. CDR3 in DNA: TGTGCCAGCAGTTTCTTAAGATTCACAGGGGGCAAGTATGGCTACACCTTC.